The 4 T cell receptor beta chains in this list originate from one sample, sequenced in a study of CD8+ T cells in alopecia areata. Sequencing templates came from extracted RNA that was reverse transcribed into cDNA. Measured with immunoSEQ multiplex PCR; TCRdb has only the in-frame clones, and not every one. Among around 140,000 clones listed, 86% were seen once. The treatment denotes: oral pan-JAK inhibitor, 5-10 mg twice daily. Sequencing was performed on CD8+ T cells sorted from blood, taken at week 4, from a patient treated with tofacitinib. Every receptor here comes from a human donor with alopecia areata.

The chain couples TRBV6-5 to TRBJ2-3; D is uncertain. CDR1 and CDR2 from the germline V gene are MNHEY and SVGAGI. V was cut by 0 bases and J by 3 bases, with 4 bases left in between. The CDR3 length is 13 residues. The CDR3 DNA sequence: TGTGCCAGCAGTTACTCGATGACAGATACGCAGTATTTT. Translated: CASSYSMTDTQYF.

The genes are TRBV14 and TRBJ1-2, with D possibly being TRBD1 (5 bases). The germline gives CDR1 SGHDN, CDR2 FVKESK. V lost 1 base to trimming and J lost 3 bases, with 12 bases between them. The CDR3 is made up of 15 amino acids. CDR3 sequence reads: CASSQARGAHYGYTF. For the CDR3, the DNA is TGTGCCAGCAGCCAAGCTAGAGGGGCCCACTATGGCTACACCTTC.

The chain employs TRBV6-1 and TRBJ2-7; D is unresolved. V shed 2 bases and J shed 0 bases, with 11 bases lying between them. CDR3 length equals 15 residues. In germline, CDR1 is MNHNS, CDR2 SASEGT. CDR3 in DNA: TGTGCCAGCAGTGAATCGGTCTCTAGCTCCTACGAGCAGTACTTC. Translated, it gives CASSESVSSSYEQYF.

The rearrangement uses TRBV19 and TRBJ2-1; TRBD2 matches 15 bases. Germline lookup yields CDR1 LNHDA and CDR2 SQIVND (reference sequence). The J segment lost 1 base and the V segment lost 4 bases, leaving 8 bases of the junction unmatched. The CDR3 contains 19 residues. This CDR3 is CASSTGLAGGEESYNEQFF. The DNA for the CDR3 is TGTGCCAGTAGTACAGGACTAGCGGGAGGGGAAGAGTCCTACAATGAGCAGTTCTTC.